This TCR beta chain was captured in a study of T cells after posttransplantation cyclophosphamide. General study points: Blood and skin or GI T cell repertoires showed limited TRB overlap.

The germline gives CDR1 GTSNPN, CDR2 SVGIG (reference sequence). V trimming: 2 bases; J trimming: 2 bases; junction bases outside the gene matches: 5. This CDR3 has 15 residues. This clone was detected only a few times. Its antigen remains unknown. Only in-frame clones appear in the TCRdb table, and some are missing; sequencing was by immunoSEQ multiplex PCR. The data show 2,000 to 3,000 clones, with none appearing a single time. A marrow graft followed busulfan-fludarabine conditioning, with cyclophosphamide on days +3 and +4. J is TRBJ2-7 and V is TRBV30; 11 positions match TRBD2. The receptor was isolated from a female patient in her fifties who received an allogeneic stem cell transplant from a related donor, was CMV-positive, and had no GVHD. Some T cells may be transferred from the graft donor. The specimen was PBMCs, collected 32 days after allogeneic stem cell transplant with posttransplant cyclophosphamide. The CDR3 spells CAWSKASGGTYEQYF. The CDR3 bases are TGTGCCTGGAGTAAAGCTAGCGGGGGGACCTACGAGCAGTACTTC. The variable domain in full, completed from reference TRBV30 and TRBJ2-7, reads SQTIHQWPATLVQPVGSPLSLECTVEGTSNPNLYWYRQAAGRGLQLLFYSVGIGQISSEVPQNLSASRPQDRQFILSSKKLLLSDSGFYLCAWSKASGGTYEQYFGPGTRLTVT.